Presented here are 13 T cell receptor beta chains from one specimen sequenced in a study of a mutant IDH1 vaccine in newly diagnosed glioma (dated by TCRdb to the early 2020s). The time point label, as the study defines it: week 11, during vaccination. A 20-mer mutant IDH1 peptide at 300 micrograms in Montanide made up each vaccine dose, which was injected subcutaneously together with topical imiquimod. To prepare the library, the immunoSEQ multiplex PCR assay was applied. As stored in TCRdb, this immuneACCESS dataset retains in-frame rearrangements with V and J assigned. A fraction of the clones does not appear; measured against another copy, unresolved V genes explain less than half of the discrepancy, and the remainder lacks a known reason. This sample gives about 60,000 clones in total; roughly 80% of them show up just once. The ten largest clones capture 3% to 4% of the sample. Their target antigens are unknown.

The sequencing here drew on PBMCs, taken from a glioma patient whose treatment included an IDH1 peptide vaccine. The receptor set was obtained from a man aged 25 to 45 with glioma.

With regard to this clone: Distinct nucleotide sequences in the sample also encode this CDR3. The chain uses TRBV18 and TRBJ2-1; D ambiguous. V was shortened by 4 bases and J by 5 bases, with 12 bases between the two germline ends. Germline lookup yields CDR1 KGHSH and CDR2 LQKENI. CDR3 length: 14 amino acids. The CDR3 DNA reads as TGTGCCAGCTCACAGAATGGACCCAACAATGAGCAGTTCTTC. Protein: CASSQNGPNNEQFF.

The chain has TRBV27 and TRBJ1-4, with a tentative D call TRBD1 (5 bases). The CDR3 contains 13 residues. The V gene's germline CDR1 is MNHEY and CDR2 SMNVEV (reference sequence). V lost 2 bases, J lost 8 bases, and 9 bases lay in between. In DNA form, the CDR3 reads TGTGCCAGCAGTTTACAGGGCTCGGAAAAACTGTTTTTT. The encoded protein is CASSLQGSEKLFF.

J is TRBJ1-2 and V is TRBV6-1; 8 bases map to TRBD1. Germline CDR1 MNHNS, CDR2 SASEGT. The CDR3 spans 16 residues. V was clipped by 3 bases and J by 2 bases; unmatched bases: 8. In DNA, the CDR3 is TGTGCCAGCAGTGATGGCCGGTGGGACAGGAACTATGGCTACACCTTC. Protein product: CASSDGRWDRNYGYTF.

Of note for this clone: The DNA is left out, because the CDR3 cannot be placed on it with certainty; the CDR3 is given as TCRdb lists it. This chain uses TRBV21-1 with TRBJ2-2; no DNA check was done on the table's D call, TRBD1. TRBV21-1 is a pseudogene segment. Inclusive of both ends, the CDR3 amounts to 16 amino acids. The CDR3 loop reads CASSKVAQGSTGELFF.

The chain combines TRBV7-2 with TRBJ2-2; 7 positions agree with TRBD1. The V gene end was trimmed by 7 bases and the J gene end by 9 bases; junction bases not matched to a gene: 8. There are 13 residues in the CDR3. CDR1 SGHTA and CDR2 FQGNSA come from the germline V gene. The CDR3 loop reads CASTPRGGWELFF. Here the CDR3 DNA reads TGTGCCAGCACTCCCCGAGGGGGCTGGGAGCTGTTTTTT.

CDR3 in amino acids: CAWSGDYQETQYF. The CDR3 DNA is TGTGCCTGGAGTGGCGACTACCAAGAGACCCAGTACTTC. The chain has TRBV30 and TRBJ2-5; no definite D call. Trimming left V 1 base short and J 0 bases short, with 6 bases between. The length of the CDR3 is 13 residues. Germline V gene sequence: CDR1 GTSNPN, CDR2 SVGIG (reference sequence).

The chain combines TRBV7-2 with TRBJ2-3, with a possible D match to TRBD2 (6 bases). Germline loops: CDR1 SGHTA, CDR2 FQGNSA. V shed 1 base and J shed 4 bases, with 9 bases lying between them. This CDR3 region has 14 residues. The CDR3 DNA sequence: TGTGCCAGCAGCTTAGTAGGGACTGCAGATACGCAGTATTTT. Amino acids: CASSLVGTADTQYF.

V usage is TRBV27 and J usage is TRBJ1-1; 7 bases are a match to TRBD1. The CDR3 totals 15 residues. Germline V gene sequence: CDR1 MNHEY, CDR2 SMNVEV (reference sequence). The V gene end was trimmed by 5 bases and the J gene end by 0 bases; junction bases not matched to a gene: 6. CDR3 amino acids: CASSPSGQLNTEAFF. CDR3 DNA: TGTGCCAGCAGTCCGTCGGGACAGCTGAACACTGAAGCTTTCTTT.

The CDR3 loop reads CASSSGPLGGNTIYF. Here the CDR3 DNA reads TGTGCCAGCAGCTCAGGGCCCCTAGGTGGAAACACCATATATTTT. The chain links TRBV5-6 to TRBJ1-3, with D perhaps TRBD1 (5 bases). V was pared by 3 bases and J by 3 bases, with 13 bases between. CDR1 is SGHDT, CDR2 YYEEEE, per germline. This CDR3 has 15 amino acids. Filled out from reference TRBV5-6 and TRBJ1-3, the complete variable domain reads DAGVTQSPTHLIKTRGQQVTLRCSPKSGHDTVSWYQQALGQGPQFIFQYYEEEERQRGNFPDRFSGHQFPNYSSELNVNALLLGDSALYLCASSSGPLGGNTIYFGEGSWLTVV.

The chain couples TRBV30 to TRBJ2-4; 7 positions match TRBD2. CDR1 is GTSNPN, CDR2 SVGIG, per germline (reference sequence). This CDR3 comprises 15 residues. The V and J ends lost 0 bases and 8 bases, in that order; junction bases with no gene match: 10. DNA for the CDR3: TGTGCCTGGAGTGTAGGGAGGGGCTGGGGAGACATTCAGTACTTC. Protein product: CAWSVGRGWGDIQYF. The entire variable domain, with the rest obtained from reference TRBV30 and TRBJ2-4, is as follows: SQTIHQWPATLVQPVGSPLSLECTVEGTSNPNLYWYRQAAGRGLQLLFYSVGIGQISSEVPQNLSASRPQDRQFILSSKKLLLSDSGFYLCAWSVGRGWGDIQYFGAGTRLSVL.

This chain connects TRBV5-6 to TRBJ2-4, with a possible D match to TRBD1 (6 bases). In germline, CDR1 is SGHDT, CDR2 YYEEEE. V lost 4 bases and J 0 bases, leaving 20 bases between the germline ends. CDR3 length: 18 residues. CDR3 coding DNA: TGTGCCAGCAGCGCCTCGGGACACTTGTTATTAGCCAAAAACATTCAGTACTTC. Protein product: CASSASGHLLLAKNIQYF.

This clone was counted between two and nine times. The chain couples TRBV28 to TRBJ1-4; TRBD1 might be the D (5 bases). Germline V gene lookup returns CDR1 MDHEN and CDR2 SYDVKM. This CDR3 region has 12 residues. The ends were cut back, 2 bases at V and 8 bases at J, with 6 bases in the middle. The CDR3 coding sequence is TGTGCCAGCAGTTTAGGGGGGGAAAAACTGTTTTTT. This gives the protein CASSLGGEKLFF.

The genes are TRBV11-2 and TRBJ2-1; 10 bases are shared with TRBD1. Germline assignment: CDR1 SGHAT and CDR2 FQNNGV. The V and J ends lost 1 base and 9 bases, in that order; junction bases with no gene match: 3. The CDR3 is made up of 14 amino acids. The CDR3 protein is CASSLVGTGVEQFF. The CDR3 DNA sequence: TGTGCCAGCAGCTTAGTGGGGACAGGGGTTGAGCAGTTCTTC. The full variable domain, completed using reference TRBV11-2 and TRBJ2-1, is EAGVAQSPRYKIIEKRQSVAFWCNPISGHATLYWYQQILGQGPKLLIQFQNNGVVDDSQLPKDRFSAERLKGVDSTLKIQPAKLEDSAVYLCASSLVGTGVEQFFGPGTRLTVL.